Given below is one T cell receptor (beta chain) in context. Its specificity is unknown. PCR was performed using 60 Vbeta and 13 Jbeta primers. Sequenced by immunoSEQ multiplex PCR; TCRdb stores in-frame clones only, minus some. This table holds about 160,000 clones, approximately 80% found once. The sample originates from a study of cytomegalovirus exposure and HLA in healthy donors. The study's findings and limits: In a later analysis, HLA-associated beta chains showed higher expansion and lower generation probabilities than comparable chains.

This CDR3 region has 16 residues. The V gene's germline CDR1 is SGHVS and CDR2 FQNEAQ. The trim removed 1 base at V and 4 bases at J, leaving 8 bases unmatched. The source is a male donor in good health and CMV-seropositive. V gene TRBV7-8 combines with J gene TRBJ2-3; 7 bases line up with TRBD2. The source material was PBMCs. CDR3 nucleotide sequence: TGTGCCAGCAGCTTAGAAACCGGGAGGAGGGCAGATACGCAGTATTTT. This sequence encodes CASSLETGRRADTQYF.